One T cell receptor (beta chain) is described in this entry. Its cognate antigen is unknown. This entry belongs to a study of cytomegalovirus exposure and HLA in healthy donors. The wider study: Around 180 million T cells yielded 110 million or so unique TCR beta sequences in earlier analysis.

PCR amplification relied on 60 Vbeta primers (plus 13 Jbeta primers). This table comes from immunoSEQ multiplex PCR, and its TCRdb copy is limited to in-frame clones, with some not included. The sample carries roughly 250,000 clones, almost 85% recorded once. Whole-study results and caveats: The authors enumerated some 170 TCR beta chains as linked to cytomegalovirus.

Material for sequencing was PBMCs. The TCR comes from a woman in her 40s in good health and CMV-seropositive.

The DNA for the CDR3 is TGTGCCAGCAGCTTCGTCAACACCGGGGAGCTGTTTTTT. Amino acid sequence: CASSFVNTGELFF. The chain couples TRBV11-1 to TRBJ2-2; D remains unclear. The V and J ends lost 3 bases and 2 bases respectively, with 4 bases between them. CDR3 length: 13 amino acids. Germline V gene sequence: CDR1 SGHAT, CDR2 FQDESV (reference sequence).